This T cell receptor beta chain was found in a study of cytomegalovirus exposure and HLA in healthy donors. Germline CDR1 reads SGHDT; CDR2 reads YYEEEE. Deletions cut 2 bases from V and 0 bases from J, with 6 bases between. The CDR3 runs 13 residues. Primers: 60 Vbeta forward and 13 Jbeta reverse. Method: immunoSEQ multiplex PCR; TCRdb's copy keeps in-frame clones and lacks some. The sample contains more than 120,000 clones, 70% to 85% of which appear only once. The chain carries TRBV5-6 and TRBJ2-7; possibly TRBD1 for D (6 bases). What was sequenced was PBMCs. This receptor was obtained from a male donor in good health and CMV-seronegative. In DNA, the CDR3 is TGTGCCAGCAGCTTCAGGGGCTCCTACGAGCAGTACTTC. Protein: CASSFRGSYEQYF.